This T cell receptor (beta chain) derives from a study of long-term antiretroviral therapy in people with HIV. For the study at large: In the earliest collections, sampling predates the 2015 immediate-ART recommendation by about a decade. Findings of the study overall: Compared with controls, HIV repertoires showed narrower CDR3 length ranges.

Each donor provided at least one pre-ART PBMC sample and at least two post-ART PBMC samples. DNA was extracted from roughly 1-10 million thawed cryopreserved PBMC. A note on this clone: Its target is unknown.

Germline loops: CDR1 LNHDA, CDR2 SQIVND (reference sequence). The CDR3 contains 14 residues. Between the trimmed V and J ends, which lost 0 bases and 1 base, there was a span of 6 bases. The run of the v3.0 immunoSEQ assay was at survey level. The protocol was immunoSEQ multiplex PCR, while the TCRdb copy is restricted to in-frame clones and leaves out a portion. Found here are tens of thousands of clones, 84% of them singletons; the top ten hold around 3.7%. Sequenced material: unsorted PBMCs, taken 1.9 years after starting antiretroviral therapy. The clonotype originates from a woman in her forties or fifties with HIV. The rearrangement joins TRBV19 to TRBJ2-5; no reliable D call. The CDR3 protein is CASSIDPSQETQYF. For the CDR3, the DNA is TGTGCCAGTAGTATAGACCCCAGCCAAGAGACCCAGTACTTC.